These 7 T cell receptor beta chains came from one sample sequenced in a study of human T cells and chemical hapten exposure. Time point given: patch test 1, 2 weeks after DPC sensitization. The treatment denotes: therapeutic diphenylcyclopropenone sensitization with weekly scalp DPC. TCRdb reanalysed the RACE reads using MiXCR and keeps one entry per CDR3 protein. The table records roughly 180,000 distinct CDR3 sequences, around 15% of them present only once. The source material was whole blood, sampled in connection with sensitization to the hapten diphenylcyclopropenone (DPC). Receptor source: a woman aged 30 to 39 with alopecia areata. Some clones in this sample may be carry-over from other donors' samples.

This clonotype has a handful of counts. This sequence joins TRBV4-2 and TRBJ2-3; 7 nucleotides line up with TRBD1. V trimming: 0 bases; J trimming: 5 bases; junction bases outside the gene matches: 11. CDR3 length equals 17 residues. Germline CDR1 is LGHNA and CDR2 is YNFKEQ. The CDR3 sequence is CASSQDRRDSRGDTQYF. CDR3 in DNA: TGTGCCAGCAGCCAAGATCGCCGGGACAGTCGCGGAGATACGCAGTATTTT.

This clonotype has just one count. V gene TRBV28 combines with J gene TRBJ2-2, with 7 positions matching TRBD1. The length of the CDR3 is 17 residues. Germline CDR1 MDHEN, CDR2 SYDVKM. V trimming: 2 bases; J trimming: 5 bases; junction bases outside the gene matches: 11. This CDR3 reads CASSLPRDRVATGELFF. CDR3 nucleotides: TGTGCCAGCAGTTTACCCCGAGACAGGGTTGCGACCGGGGAGCTGTTTTTT.

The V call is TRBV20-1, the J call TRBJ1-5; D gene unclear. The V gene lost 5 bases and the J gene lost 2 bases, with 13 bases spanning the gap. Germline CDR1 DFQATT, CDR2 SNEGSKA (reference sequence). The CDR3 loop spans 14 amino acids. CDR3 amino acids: CSASRPRGNQPQHF. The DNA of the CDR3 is TGCAGTGCTTCCAGGCCGCGAGGCAATCAGCCCCAGCATTTT.

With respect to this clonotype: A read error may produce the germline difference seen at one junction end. The CDR3 sequence is CASSQTTGTETFF. The CDR3 DNA is TGTGCCAGCAGCCAAACGACCGGCACTGAAACTTTCTTT. The J gene is TRBJ1-1, the V gene TRBV14; D is uncertain. CDR1 SGHDN and CDR2 FVKESK come from the germline V gene. This CDR3 is 13 amino acids long.

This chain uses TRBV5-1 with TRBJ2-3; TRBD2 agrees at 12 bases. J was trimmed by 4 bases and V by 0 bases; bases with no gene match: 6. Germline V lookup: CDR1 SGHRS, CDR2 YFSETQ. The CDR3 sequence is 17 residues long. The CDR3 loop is CASSLARLAGGPDTQYF. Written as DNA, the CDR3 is TGCGCCAGCAGCTTGGCCCGGCTAGCGGGAGGGCCAGATACGCAGTATTTT.

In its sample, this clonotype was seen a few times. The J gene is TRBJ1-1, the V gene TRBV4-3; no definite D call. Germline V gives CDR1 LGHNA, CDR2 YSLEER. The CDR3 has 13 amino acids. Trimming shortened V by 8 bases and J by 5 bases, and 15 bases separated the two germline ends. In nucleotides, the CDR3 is TGCGCCAGCGGTCGGGGTCTGGGAACTGAAGCTTTCTTT. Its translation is CASGRGLGTEAFF.

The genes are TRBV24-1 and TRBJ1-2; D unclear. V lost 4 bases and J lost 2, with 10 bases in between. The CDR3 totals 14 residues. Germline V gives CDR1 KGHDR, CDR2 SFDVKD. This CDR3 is CATSDSRSNYGYTF. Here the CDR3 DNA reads TGTGCCACCAGTGACTCAAGGTCCAACTATGGCTACACCTTC.